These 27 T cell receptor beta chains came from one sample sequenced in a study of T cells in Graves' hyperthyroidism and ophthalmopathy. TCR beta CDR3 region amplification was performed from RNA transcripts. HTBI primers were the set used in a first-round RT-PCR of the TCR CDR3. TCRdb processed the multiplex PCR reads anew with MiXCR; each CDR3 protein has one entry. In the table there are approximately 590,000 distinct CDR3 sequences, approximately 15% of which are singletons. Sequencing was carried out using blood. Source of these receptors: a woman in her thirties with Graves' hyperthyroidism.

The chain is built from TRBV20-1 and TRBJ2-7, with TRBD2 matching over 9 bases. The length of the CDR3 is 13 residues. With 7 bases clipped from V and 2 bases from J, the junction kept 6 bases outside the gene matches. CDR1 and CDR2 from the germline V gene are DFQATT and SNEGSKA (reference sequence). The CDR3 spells CSVTAGGTYEQYF. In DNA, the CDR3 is TGCAGTGTCACAGCGGGAGGAACCTACGAGCAGTACTTC.

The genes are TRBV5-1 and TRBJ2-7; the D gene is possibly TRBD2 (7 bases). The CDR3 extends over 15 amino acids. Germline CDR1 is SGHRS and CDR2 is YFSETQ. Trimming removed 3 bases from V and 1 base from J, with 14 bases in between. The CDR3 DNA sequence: TGCGCCAGCAGCTCCAGCGGGACAACTTCCTACGAGCAGTACTTC. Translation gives CASSSSGTTSYEQYF.

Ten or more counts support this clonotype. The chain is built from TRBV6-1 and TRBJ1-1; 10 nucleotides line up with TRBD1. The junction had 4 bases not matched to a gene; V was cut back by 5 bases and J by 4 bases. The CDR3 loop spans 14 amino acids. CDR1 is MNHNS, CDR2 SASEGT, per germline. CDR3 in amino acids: CASSNRDRGTEAFF. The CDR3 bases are TGTGCCAGCAGTAACCGGGACAGGGGCACTGAAGCTTTCTTT.

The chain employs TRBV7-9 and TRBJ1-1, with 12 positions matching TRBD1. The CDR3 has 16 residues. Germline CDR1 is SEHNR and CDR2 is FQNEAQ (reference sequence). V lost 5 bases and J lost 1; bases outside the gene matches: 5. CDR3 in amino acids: CASSTGQGARNTEAFF. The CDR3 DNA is TGTGCCAGCAGCACGGGACAGGGGGCCAGGAACACTGAAGCTTTCTTT.

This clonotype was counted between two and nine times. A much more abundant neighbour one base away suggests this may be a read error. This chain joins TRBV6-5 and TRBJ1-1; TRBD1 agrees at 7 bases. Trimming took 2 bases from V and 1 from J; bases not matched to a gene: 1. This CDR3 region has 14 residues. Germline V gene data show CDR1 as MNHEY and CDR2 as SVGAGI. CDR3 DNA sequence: TGTGCCAGCAGTTACAACAGGGGGAACACTGAAGCTTTCTTT. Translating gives CASSYNRGNTEAFF.

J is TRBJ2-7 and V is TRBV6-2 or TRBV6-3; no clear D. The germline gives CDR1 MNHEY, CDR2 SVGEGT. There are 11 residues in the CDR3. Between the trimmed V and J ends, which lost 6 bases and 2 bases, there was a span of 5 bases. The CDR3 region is CASRLTYEQYF. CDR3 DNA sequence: TGTGCCAGCAGACTAACCTACGAGCAGTACTTC.

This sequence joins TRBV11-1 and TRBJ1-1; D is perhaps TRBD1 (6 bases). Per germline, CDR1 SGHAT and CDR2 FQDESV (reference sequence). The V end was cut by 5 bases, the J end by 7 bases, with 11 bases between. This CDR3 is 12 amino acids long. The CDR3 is CASSAGAFEAFF. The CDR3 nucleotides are TGTGCCAGCAGCGCAGGGGCCTTTGAAGCTTTCTTT.

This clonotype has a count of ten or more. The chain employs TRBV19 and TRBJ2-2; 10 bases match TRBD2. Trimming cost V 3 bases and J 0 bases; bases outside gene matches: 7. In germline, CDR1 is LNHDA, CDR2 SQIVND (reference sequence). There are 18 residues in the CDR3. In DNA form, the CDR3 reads TGTGCCAGTAGTATCCCACTAGCGGGAATGACGAACACCGGGGAGCTGTTTTTT. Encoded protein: CASSIPLAGMTNTGELFF.

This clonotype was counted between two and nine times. The CDR3 sequence: CASSTGQGEDQPQHF. In DNA, the CDR3 is TGTGCCAGCAGTACCGGACAGGGCGAGGATCAGCCCCAGCATTTT. The chain uses TRBV6-4 and TRBJ1-5, with 8 bases identical to TRBD1. The V gene end was trimmed by 5 bases and the J gene end by 5 bases; junction bases not matched to a gene: 8. The CDR3 is 15 amino acids. Germline CDR1 MRHNA, CDR2 SNTAGT.

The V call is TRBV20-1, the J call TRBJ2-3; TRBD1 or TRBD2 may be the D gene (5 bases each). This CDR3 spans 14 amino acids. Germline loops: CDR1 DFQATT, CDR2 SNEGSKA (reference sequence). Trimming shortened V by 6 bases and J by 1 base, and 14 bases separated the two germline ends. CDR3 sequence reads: CSAPDLGGTDTQYF. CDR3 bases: TGCAGTGCCCCGGACTTGGGGGGCACAGATACGCAGTATTTT.

This CDR3 reads CSARPPHRLFGSNEQFF. Written as DNA, the CDR3 is TGCAGTGCTAGACCGCCCCACAGGCTATTCGGGAGCAATGAGCAGTTCTTC. V gene TRBV20-1 combines with J gene TRBJ2-1, with D possibly TRBD2 on 6 matching bases. Germline V lookup: CDR1 DFQATT, CDR2 SNEGSKA (reference sequence). V lost 2 bases to trimming and J lost 6 bases, with 23 bases between them. The CDR3 loop spans 17 amino acids.

CDR3 DNA sequence: TGTGCCTGGAGTGTACAAGAGACTAGCATAAATGAGCAGTTCTTC. Translated, it gives CAWSVQETSINEQFF. V is TRBV30 and J is TRBJ2-1; 7 nucleotides align to TRBD2. This CDR3 spans 15 amino acids. Trimming took 0 bases from V and 7 from J; bases not matched to a gene: 9. The germline V gene encodes CDR1 GTSNPN and CDR2 SVGIG (reference sequence).

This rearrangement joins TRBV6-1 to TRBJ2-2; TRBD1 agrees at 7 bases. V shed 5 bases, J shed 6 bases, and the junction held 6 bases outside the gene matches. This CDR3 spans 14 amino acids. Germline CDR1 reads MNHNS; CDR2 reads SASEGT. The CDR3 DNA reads TGTGCCAGCAGTCGACAGGGTTTTCCCGGGGAGCTGTTTTTT. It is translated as CASSRQGFPGELFF.

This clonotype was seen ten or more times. CDR3 sequence reads: CASSRDREVNIQYF. DNA for the CDR3: TGTGCCAGCAGCCGGGACAGAGAGGTGAACATTCAGTACTTC. The chain uses TRBV2 and TRBJ2-4; 7 bases are a match to TRBD1. This CDR3 comprises 14 residues. Germline values: CDR1 SNHLY, CDR2 FYNNEI. J was trimmed by 7 bases and V by 6 bases; bases with no gene match: 9. Full variable domain (outside the CDR3, taken from reference TRBV2 and TRBJ2-4): EPEVTQTPSHQVTQMGQEVILRCVPISNHLYFYWYRQILGQKVEFLVSFYNNEISEKSEIFDDQFSVERPDGSNFTLKIRSTKLEDSAMYFCASSRDREVNIQYFGAGTRLSVL.

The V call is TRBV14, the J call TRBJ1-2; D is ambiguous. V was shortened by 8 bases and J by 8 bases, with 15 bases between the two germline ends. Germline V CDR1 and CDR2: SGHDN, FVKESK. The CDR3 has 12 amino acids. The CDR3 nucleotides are TGTGCCAGCGACGGCGGCGGGGTGGGCTACACCTTC. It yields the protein CASDGGGVGYTF.

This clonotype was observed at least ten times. The CDR3 DNA is TGTGCCTGGAGTTGGGGAGTTAATGGCTACACCTTC. It specifies CAWSWGVNGYTF. J is TRBJ1-2 and V is TRBV30; D not certain. Trimming stripped 2 bases from V and 6 bases from J, with 10 bases between. The germline gives CDR1 GTSNPN, CDR2 SVGIG (reference sequence). The CDR3 length is 12 residues.

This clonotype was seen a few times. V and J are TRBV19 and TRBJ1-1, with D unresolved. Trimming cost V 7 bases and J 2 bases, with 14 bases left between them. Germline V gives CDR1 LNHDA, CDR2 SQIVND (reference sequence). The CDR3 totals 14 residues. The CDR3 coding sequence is TGTGCCAGTACCCCCACGGCCGTTAACACTGAAGCTTTCTTT. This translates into CASTPTAVNTEAFF.

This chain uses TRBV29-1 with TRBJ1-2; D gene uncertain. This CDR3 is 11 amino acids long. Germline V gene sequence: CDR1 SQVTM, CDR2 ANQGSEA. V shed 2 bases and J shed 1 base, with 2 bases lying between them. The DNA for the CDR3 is TGCAGCGTTGAATTTAACTATGGCTACACCTTC. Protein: CSVEFNYGYTF.

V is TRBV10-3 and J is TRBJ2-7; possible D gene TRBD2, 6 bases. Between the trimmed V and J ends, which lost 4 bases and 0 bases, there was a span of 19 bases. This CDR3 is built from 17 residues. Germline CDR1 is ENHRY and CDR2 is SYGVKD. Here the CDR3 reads CAISGTLGSGASYEQYF. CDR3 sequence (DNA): TGTGCCATCAGTGGGACCCTTGGTAGCGGAGCCTCCTACGAGCAGTACTTC.

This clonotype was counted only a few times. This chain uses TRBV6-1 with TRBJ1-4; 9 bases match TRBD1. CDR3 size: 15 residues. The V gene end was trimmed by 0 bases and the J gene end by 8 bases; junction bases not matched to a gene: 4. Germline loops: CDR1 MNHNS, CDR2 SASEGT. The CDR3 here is CASSEAGTGYEKLFF. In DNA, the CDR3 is TGTGCCAGCAGTGAAGCGGGGACAGGGTACGAAAAACTGTTTTTT.

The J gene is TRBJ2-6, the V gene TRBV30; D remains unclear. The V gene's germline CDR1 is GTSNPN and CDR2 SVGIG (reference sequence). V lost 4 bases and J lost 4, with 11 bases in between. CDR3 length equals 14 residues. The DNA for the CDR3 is TGTGCCTGGAAGTTAGGGTACGGGGCCAACGTCCTGACTTTC. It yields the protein CAWKLGYGANVLTF. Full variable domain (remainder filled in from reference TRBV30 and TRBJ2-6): SQTIHQWPATLVQPVGSPLSLECTVEGTSNPNLYWYRQAAGRGLQLLFYSVGIGQISSEVPQNLSASRPQDRQFILSSKKLLLSDSGFYLCAWKLGYGANVLTFGAGSRLTVL.

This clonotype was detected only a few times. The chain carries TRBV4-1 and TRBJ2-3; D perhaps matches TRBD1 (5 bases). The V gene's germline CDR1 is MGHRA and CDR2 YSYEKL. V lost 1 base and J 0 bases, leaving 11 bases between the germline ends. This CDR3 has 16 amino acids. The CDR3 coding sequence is TGCGCCAGCAGCCAAGTTCTAGGGGCTAGCACAGATACGCAGTATTTT. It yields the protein CASSQVLGASTDTQYF.

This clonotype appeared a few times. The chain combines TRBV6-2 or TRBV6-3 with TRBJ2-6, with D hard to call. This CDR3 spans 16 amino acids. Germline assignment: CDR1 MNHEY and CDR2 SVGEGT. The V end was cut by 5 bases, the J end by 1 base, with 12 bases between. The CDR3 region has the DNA TGTGCCAGCAGTCAATTCCCCCGATCTGGGGCCAACGTCCTGACTTTC. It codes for CASSQFPRSGANVLTF.

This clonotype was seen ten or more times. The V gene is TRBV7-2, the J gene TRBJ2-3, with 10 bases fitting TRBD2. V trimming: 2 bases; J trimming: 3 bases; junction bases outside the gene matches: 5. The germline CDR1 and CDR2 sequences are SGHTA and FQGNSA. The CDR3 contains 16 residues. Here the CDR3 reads CASSLTASGRTDTQYF. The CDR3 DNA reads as TGTGCCAGCAGCTTAACTGCTAGCGGGAGAACAGATACGCAGTATTTT.

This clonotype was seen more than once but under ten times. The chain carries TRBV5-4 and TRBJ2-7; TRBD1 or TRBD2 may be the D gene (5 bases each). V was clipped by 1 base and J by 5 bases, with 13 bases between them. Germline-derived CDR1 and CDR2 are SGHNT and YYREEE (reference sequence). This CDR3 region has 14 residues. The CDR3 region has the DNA TGTGCCAGCAGCTTGTTACAGGCCGGGAACGAGCAGTACTTC. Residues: CASSLLQAGNEQYF.

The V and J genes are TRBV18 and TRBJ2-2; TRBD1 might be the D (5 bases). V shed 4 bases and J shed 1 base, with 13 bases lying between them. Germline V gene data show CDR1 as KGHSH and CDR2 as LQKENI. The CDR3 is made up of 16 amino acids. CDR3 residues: CASSLQDSLNTGELFF. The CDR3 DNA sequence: TGTGCCAGCTCACTCCAAGACAGCCTGAACACCGGGGAGCTGTTTTTT.

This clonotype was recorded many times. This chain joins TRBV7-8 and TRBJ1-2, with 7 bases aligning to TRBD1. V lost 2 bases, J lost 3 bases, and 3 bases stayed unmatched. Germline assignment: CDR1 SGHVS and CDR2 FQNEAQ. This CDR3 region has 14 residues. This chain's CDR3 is CASSLSTGDYGYTF. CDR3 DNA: TGTGCCAGCAGCTTATCTACAGGGGACTATGGCTACACCTTC.